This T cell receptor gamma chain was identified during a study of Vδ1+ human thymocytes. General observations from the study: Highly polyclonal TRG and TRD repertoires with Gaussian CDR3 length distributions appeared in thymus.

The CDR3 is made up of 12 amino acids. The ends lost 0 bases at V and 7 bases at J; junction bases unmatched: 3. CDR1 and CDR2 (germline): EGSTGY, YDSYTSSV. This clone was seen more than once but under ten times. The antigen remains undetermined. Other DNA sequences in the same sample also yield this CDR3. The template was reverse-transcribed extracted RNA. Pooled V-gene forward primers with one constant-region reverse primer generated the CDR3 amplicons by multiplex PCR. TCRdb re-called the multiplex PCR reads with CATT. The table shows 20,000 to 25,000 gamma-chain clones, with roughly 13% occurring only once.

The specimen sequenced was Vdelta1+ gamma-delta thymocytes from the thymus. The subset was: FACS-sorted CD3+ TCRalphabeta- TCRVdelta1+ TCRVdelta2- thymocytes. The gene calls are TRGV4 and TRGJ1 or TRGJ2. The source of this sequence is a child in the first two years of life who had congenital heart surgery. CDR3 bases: TGTGCCACCTGGGATGGGCTCTATAAGAAACTCTTT. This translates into CATWDGLYKKLF.